The 16 T cell receptor beta chains in this list originate from one sample, sequenced in a study of T cells in Graves' hyperthyroidism and ophthalmopathy (dated by TCRdb to 2018 to 2020). Receptor amplification or capture employed multiplex PCR. Sequenced on an Illumina HiSeq 2000. Amplification of TCR beta CDR3 regions was carried out from RNA transcripts. The first round of RT-PCR for the TCR CDR3 was performed with the HTBI primer set and the Qiagen OneStep RT-PCR kit. The raw public data were reprocessed by TCRdb itself: fastp quality trimming at Q25, MiXCR clonotype calling, in-frame beta chains only. Rows with a matching CDR3 protein are joined into one entry that keeps the most common DNA and genes. The sample table holds 650,000 to 850,000 distinct CDR3 sequences, of which around a sixth were seen once. Around 15% of the sample goes to the ten largest clones. The specimen was blood. Source of these receptors: a woman aged 45-59 years with Graves' hyperthyroidism that later progressed to Graves' ophthalmopathy.

This clonotype was seen repeatedly, ten times or more. The V call is TRBV20-1, the J call TRBJ2-2; tentative D call: TRBD2 (6 bases). CDR3 length equals 16 residues. Deletions cut 6 bases from V and 4 bases from J, with 21 bases between. Germline V lookup: CDR1 DFQATT, CDR2 SNEGSKA (reference sequence). In nucleotides, the CDR3 is TGCAGTGCAACCGGGACTCACCCTTTCCTCACCGGGGAGCTGTTTTTT. It translates to CSATGTHPFLTGELFF.

This clonotype has a handful of counts. The V call is TRBV7-9, the J call TRBJ1-1; D is undetermined. CDR1 and CDR2 (germline): SEHNR, FQNEAQ (reference sequence). This CDR3 is 14 amino acids long. Trimming took off 0 bases at V and 5 bases at J, with 10 bases between the two ends. CDR3 coding DNA: TGTGCCAGCAGCTTAGCTATCAGTTGGACTGAAGCTTTCTTT. Translation: CASSLAISWTEAFF.

This clonotype was detected a few times. The chain couples TRBV5-1 to TRBJ1-4; a weak D match, TRBD1 (5 bases). CDR1 and CDR2 from the germline V gene are SGHRS and YFSETQ. Trimming left V 2 bases short and J 7 bases short, with 15 bases between. The CDR3 is made up of 15 amino acids. The CDR3 nucleotides read TGCGCCAGCAGCTTACAGGAAGGGGAAGGTGAAAAACTGTTTTTT. Its protein product is CASSLQEGEGEKLFF. The whole variable domain, remainder taken from reference TRBV5-1 and TRBJ1-4, is KAGVTQTPRYLIKTRGQQVTLSCSPISGHRSVSWYQQTPGQGLQFLFEYFSETQRNKGNFPGRFSGRQFSNSRSEMNVSTLELGDSALYLCASSLQEGEGEKLFFGSGTQLSVL.

This clonotype was counted ten times or more. The J gene is TRBJ1-5, the V gene TRBV3-1; tentative D call: TRBD1 (6 bases). V lost 4 bases, J lost 0 bases, and 10 bases lay in between. Germline V gene data show CDR1 as LGHDT and CDR2 as YNNKEL (reference sequence). CDR3 length equals 15 residues. The CDR3 loop reads CASSLTGDSNQPQHF. CDR3 coding DNA: TGTGCCAGCAGCCTGACAGGAGATAGCAATCAGCCCCAGCATTTT. Combining the CDR3 with reference TRBV3-1 and TRBJ1-5 gives the whole variable domain DTAVSQTPKYLVTQMGNDKSIKCEQNLGHDTMYWYKQDSKKFLKIMFSYNNKELIINETVPNRFSPKSPDKAHLNLHINSLELGDSAVYFCASSLTGDSNQPQHFGDGTRLSIL.

The table lists this clonotype with a few counts. The J gene is TRBJ2-7, the V gene TRBV9, with 9 bases identical to TRBD2. Looked up from germline, CDR1 is SGDLS and CDR2 is YYNGEE. With 1 base clipped from V and 0 bases from J, the junction kept 5 bases outside the gene matches. CDR3 length equals 16 residues. The CDR3 is CASSVSAGGSSYEQYF. DNA for the CDR3: TGTGCCAGCAGCGTAAGTGCGGGGGGGAGCTCCTACGAGCAGTACTTC.

This clonotype was seen more than once but under ten times. The rearrangement links TRBV7-2 to TRBJ2-7; TRBD1 might be the D (5 bases). The CDR3 loop spans 13 amino acids. V lost 10 bases and J 3 bases, leaving 16 bases between the germline ends. In germline, CDR1 is SGHTA, CDR2 FQGNSA. Here the CDR3 DNA reads TGTGCCACCCATATAGGGGCCGGCTACGAGCAGTACTTC. It is translated as CATHIGAGYEQYF. Complete variable domain (other parts from reference TRBV7-2 and TRBJ2-7): GAGVSQSPSNKVTEKGKDVELRCDPISGHTALYWYRQSLGQGLEFLIYFQGNSAPDKSGLPSDRFSAERTGGSVSTLTIQRTQQEDSAVYLCATHIGAGYEQYFGPGTRLTVT.

This clonotype was found many times. This chain connects TRBV18 to TRBJ2-1; the match to TRBD2 covers 10 bases. The CDR3 covers 16 residues. In germline, CDR1 is KGHSH, CDR2 LQKENI. V lost 6 bases, J lost 6 bases, and 11 bases stayed unmatched. The CDR3 DNA follows: TGTGCCAGCTCTCGACCCAGCGGGGGGGCTTCCAATGAGCAGTTCTTC. This codes for CASSRPSGGASNEQFF.

This CDR3 is CATNPSGANTGELFF. DNA of the CDR3: TGTGCCACCAACCCGTCGGGGGCGAACACCGGGGAGCTGTTTTTT. V and J are TRBV6-4 and TRBJ2-2; tentatively, D is TRBD2 (6 bases). This CDR3 is built from 15 residues. Germline V CDR1 and CDR2: MRHNA, SNTAGT. The V end was cut by 10 bases, the J end by 0 bases, with 15 bases between.

As concerns this clonotype: Possible read error: a much larger clone is one base away. The chain links TRBV13 to TRBJ2-1; D not certain. The V end lost 4 bases, the J end lost 12 bases, and 10 bases lay between the germline ends. Germline CDR1 and CDR2: PRHDT and FYEKMQ (reference sequence). The CDR3 has 11 residues. The CDR3: CASSSLYGQFF. The CDR3 region has the DNA TGTGCCAGCAGCTCTCTCTATGGGCAGTTCTTC. Supplemented by reference TRBV13 and TRBJ2-1, the full variable domain reads AAGVIQSPRHLIKEKRETATLKCYPIPRHDTVYWYQQGPGQDPQFLISFYEKMQSDKGSIPDRFSAQQFSDYHSELNMSSLELGDSALYFCASSSLYGQFFGPGTRLTVL.

This clonotype was seen at least ten times. The gene calls are TRBV5-4 and TRBJ2-7; the match to TRBD1 covers 9 bases. The germline V gene has CDR1 SGHNT and CDR2 YYREEE (reference sequence). The CDR3 sequence is 15 residues long. The V segment lost 4 bases and the J segment 4 bases; nucleotides outside the gene matches: 9. The CDR3 loop reads CASSLPGQGIYEQYF. CDR3 nucleotides: TGTGCCAGCAGCCTACCGGGACAGGGTATATACGAGCAGTACTTC.

This clonotype was recorded many times. The chain couples TRBV3-1 to TRBJ2-1; the match to TRBD1 covers 9 bases. Germline V gives CDR1 LGHDT, CDR2 YNNKEL (reference sequence). This CDR3 has 15 residues. Trimming removed 4 bases from V and 4 bases from J; junction bases left unmatched: 5. The CDR3 spells CASSRLGTGYNEQFF. The DNA of the CDR3 is TGTGCCAGCAGCCGCCTTGGGACAGGGTACAATGAGCAGTTCTTC.

V gene TRBV12-3 or TRBV12-4 combines with J gene TRBJ2-5; possibly TRBD1 for D (5 bases). With 6 bases removed from V and 5 bases from J, the gap between germline ends came to 19 bases. This CDR3 region has 15 residues. CDR3: CASSQAGSARETQYF. Written as DNA, the CDR3 is TGTGCCAGCAGCCAAGCAGGGTCCGCCCGGGAGACCCAGTACTTC.

The V call is TRBV29-1, the J call TRBJ1-1; D unclear. V lost 3 bases and J lost 2, with 4 bases in between. Germline values: CDR1 SQVTM, CDR2 ANQGSEA. The CDR3 consists of 11 residues. DNA for the CDR3: TGCAGCGTTGAGGTCAACACTGAAGCTTTCTTT. Translation: CSVEVNTEAFF.

This clonotype was picked up a small number of times. The chain links TRBV6-1 to TRBJ1-3, with D uncertain. Per germline, CDR1 MNHNS and CDR2 SASEGT. The CDR3 totals 14 residues. V shed 10 bases and J shed 7 bases, with 20 bases lying between them. The CDR3 nucleotides read TGTGCCACAATTGAGAAGCTTTCTCGGAACACCATATATTTT. Translating gives CATIEKLSRNTIYF.

On this clonotype itself: Relative to the germline gene, one junction end is altered; a read error may explain this. This rearrangement joins TRBV7-7 to TRBJ2-5; 9 bases align to TRBD1. This CDR3 is built from 16 residues. The germline V gene encodes CDR1 SSHAT and CDR2 FNYEAQ (reference sequence). In DNA, the CDR3 is TGTGCTAGCAGCCCGAACCCTCCGGGACAGGGAGAGACCCAGTACTTC. It yields the protein CASSPNPPGQGETQYF. Complete variable domain (other parts from reference TRBV7-7 and TRBJ2-5): GAGVSQSPRYKVTKRGQDVTLRCDPISSHATLYWYQQALGQGPEFLTYFNYEAQPDKSGLPSDRFSAERPEGSISTLTIQRTEQRDSAMYRCASSPNPPGQGETQYFGPGTRLLVL.

There are many counts of this clonotype. The rearrangement links TRBV7-9 to TRBJ2-7; D possibly corresponds to TRBD2 (5 bases). Trimming pared 2 bases from V and 5 bases from J, leaving 10 bases between. CDR3 length equals 13 residues. Germline V gene sequence: CDR1 SEHNR, CDR2 FQNEAQ (reference sequence). CDR3 in amino acids: CASSLILEDEQYF. The CDR3 DNA sequence: TGTGCCAGCAGCTTAATACTGGAGGACGAGCAGTACTTC.